This T cell receptor (beta chain) is drawn from a study of blood T cell repertoires in COVID-19. The wider study: Material from acute and convalescent COVID-19 was sourced from the United States, Italy and Spain. The analysed material was cDNA or gDNA that came from T cells, B-cell-depleted T cells, or PBMCs.

V was clipped by 0 bases and J by 5 bases; unmatched bases: 4. This CDR3 spans 13 amino acids. Per germline, CDR1 SQVTM and CDR2 ANQGSEA. Authors' analysis steps: Amplifying reference gene primers gave estimates of nucleated cell counts. Generated by immunoSEQ multiplex PCR, the TCRdb table keeps only in-frame clones and is missing some. The V and J calls and the clone size are those of that table, but D and trimming were determined from the DNA. Here the sample spans around 86,000 clones, 70% to 85% being singletons. Sequenced input: peripheral blood. The V call is TRBV29-1, the J call TRBJ2-7, with 7 bases that match TRBD2. The receptor comes from a human donor in a cohort sampled during active COVID-19. The CDR3 DNA is TGCAGCGTTGAAGAGGGGCTAGCGGACGAGCAGTACTTC. Protein product: CSVEEGLADEQYF.